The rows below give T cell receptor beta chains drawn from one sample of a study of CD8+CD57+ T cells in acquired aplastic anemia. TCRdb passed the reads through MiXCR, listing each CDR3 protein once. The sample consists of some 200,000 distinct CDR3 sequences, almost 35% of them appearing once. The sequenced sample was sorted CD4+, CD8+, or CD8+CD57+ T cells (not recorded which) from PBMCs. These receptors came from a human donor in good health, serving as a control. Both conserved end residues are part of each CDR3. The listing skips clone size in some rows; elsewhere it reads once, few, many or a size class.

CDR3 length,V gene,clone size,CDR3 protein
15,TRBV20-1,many,CSAIPLDRGGNTIYF
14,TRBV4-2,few,CASSQEVREDTQYF
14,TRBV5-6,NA,CASSQGGFGDEQYF
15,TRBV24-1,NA,CATSGGMVSGNEQFF
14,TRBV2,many,CANKDGRAAETQYF
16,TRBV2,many,CASSVFFQGAGNEQFF
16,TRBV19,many,CASSIDGTTGGYPLHF
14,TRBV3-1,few,CASSPHLRDGEAFF
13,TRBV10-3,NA,CAISGRAQELLFF
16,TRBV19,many,CASSRALGQGVYEQYF
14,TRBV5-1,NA,CASSLTVAGDEQYF
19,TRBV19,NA,CASSPLGVRGTATNEKLFF
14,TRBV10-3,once,CAISGRTSGETQYF
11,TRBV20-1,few,CSARETVVYTF
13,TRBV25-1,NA,CASRAGPSTEAFF
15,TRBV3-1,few,CASSPRRGTQETQYF
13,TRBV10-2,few,CASKAQGLQPQHF
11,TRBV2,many,CASSVIYGYTF
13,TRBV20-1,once,CSASKGKGSPLHF
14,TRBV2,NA,CASSERYLDYEQYF
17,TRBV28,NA,CASSLPTGTFFYNEQFF
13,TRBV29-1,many,CSVQGSGANVLTF
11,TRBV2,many,CASSEEETQYF
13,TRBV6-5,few,CASSYSLGTEAFF
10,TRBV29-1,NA,CSVEDDRAGF
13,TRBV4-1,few,CASSQVTSGRRYF
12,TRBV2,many,CASEAGGNIQYF
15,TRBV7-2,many,CASSLVGGGDYGYTF
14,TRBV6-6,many,CASSYLAAGYGYTF
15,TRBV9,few,CASSEGSGVRDEQFF
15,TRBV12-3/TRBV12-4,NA,CASSLWEARADTQYF
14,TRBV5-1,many,CASRTEQGYYGYTF
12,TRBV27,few,CASSKLGTEAFF
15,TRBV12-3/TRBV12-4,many,CASREMDSRFTEAFF
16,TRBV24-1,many,CATSDLYSADYNEQFF
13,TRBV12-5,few,CASGLGVHNEQFF
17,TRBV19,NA,CASSIDRGGENDQPQHF
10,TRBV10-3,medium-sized,CAIRGRDEYF
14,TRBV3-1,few,CASSPRSISYEQYF
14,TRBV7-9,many,CASSPGTGAYGYTF
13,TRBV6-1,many,CASSSDTGEKLFF
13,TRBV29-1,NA,CSVDGGAEETQYF
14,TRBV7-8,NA,CASSLVTASYEQYF
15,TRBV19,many,CASRVAASWGTEAFF
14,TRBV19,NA,CASSQLNSAYEQYF
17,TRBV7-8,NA,CASSPETSRAPLGEQYF
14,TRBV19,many,CASSRQYMNTEAFF
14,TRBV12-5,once,CASGPGSSTRELFF
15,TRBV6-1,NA,CASSGGQGALTEAFF
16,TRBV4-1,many,CASSRDSATPSYEQYF
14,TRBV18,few,CASSTYRVSTEAFF
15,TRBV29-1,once,CSVGGQGGPGNTIYF
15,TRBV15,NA,CATSQGTGKGYGYTF
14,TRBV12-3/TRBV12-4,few,CASSPGAENEKLFF
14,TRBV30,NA,CAWSVWDRLDEAFF
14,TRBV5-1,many,CASSSQQGNTEAFF
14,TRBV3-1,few,CASSQSSGSEKLFF